Presented here are 25 T cell receptor beta chains from one specimen sequenced in a study of blood T cell repertoires in COVID-19. Assay used: immunoSEQ multiplex PCR; TCRdb lists only in-frame clones, some missing. The sample lists approximately 100,000 clones, 87% occurring once. The sample taken for sequencing was peripheral blood. These receptors were collected from a middle-aged man with acute or convalescent COVID-19.

The V call is TRBV2, the J call TRBJ1-6, with D hard to call. This CDR3 has 16 amino acids. CDR1 and CDR2 from the germline V gene are SNHLY and FYNNEI. V dropped 7 bases and J dropped 1 base, with 14 bases sitting between them. The CDR3 here is CASKGGLSSYNSPLHF. Written as DNA, the CDR3 is TGTGCCAGCAAGGGAGGACTAAGTTCCTATAATTCACCCCTCCACTTT.

The rearrangement uses TRBV28 and TRBJ2-7; TRBD2 matches 10 bases. V dropped 4 bases and J dropped 0; count of bases not matched to a gene: 3. Per the germline V gene, CDR1 is MDHEN and CDR2 is SYDVKM. The length of the CDR3 is 15 residues. For the CDR3, the DNA is TGTGCCAGCAGTTCCACTAGCGGGATCTCCTACGAGCAGTACTTC. Its protein product is CASSSTSGISYEQYF. The full variable domain, its missing parts supplied by reference TRBV28 and TRBJ2-7, is DVKVTQSSRYLVKRTGEKVFLECVQDMDHENMFWYRQDPGLGLRLIYFSYDVKMKEKGDIPEGYSVSREKKERFSLILESASTNQTSMYLCASSSTSGISYEQYFGPGTRLTVT.

The J gene is TRBJ2-2, the V gene TRBV6-5; a possible D gene is TRBD1 (6 bases). The CDR3 is made up of 15 amino acids. V lost 6 bases and J 8 bases, leaving 19 bases between the germline ends. Germline CDR1 reads MNHEY; CDR2 reads SVGAGI. The CDR3 reads CASRGHGAPAGELFF. In nucleotides, the CDR3 is TGTGCCAGCAGGGGACACGGGGCGCCCGCGGGGGAGCTGTTTTTT.

A few counts support this clone. This rearrangement joins TRBV5-1 to TRBJ2-7, with TRBD2 matching over 15 bases. V shed 7 bases and J 1 base; nucleotides not matched to a gene: 9. CDR1 SGHRS and CDR2 YFSETQ come from the germline V gene. CDR3 length: 17 residues. The CDR3 spells CASSPGTSGRTSYEQYF. DNA for the CDR3: TGCGCCAGCTCTCCCGGGACTAGCGGGAGGACATCCTACGAGCAGTACTTC.

The chain recombines TRBV27 with TRBJ2-1, with 11 bases that match TRBD2. With V trimmed by 4 bases and J by 9 bases, 8 bases remained unmatched. From germline, CDR1 is MNHEY and CDR2 SMNVEV (reference sequence). The length of the CDR3 is 15 residues. CDR3: CASSSGTSGWGEQFF. In DNA, the CDR3 is TGTGCCAGCAGTTCCGGGACTAGCGGTTGGGGTGAGCAGTTCTTC.

This chain joins TRBV5-4 and TRBJ2-1; 13 bases map to TRBD2. The V segment lost 3 bases and the J segment 8 bases; nucleotides outside the gene matches: 5. The length of the CDR3 is 15 residues. Germline loops: CDR1 SGHNT, CDR2 YYREEE (reference sequence). DNA of the CDR3: TGTGCCAGCAGCTGGGGACTAGCGGGAAGCGATGAGCAGTTCTTC. Encoded protein: CASSWGLAGSDEQFF.

The rearrangement links TRBV5-8 to TRBJ1-2; D is possibly TRBD1 (5 bases). Between the trimmed V and J ends, which lost 0 bases and 4 bases, there was a span of 13 bases. The CDR3 has 15 residues. In germline, CDR1 is SGHTS, CDR2 YDEGEE. The CDR3 region has the DNA TGTGCCAGCAGCTTGGAAGGGGATGTGGGCTATGGCTACACCTTC. Its translation: CASSLEGDVGYGYTF.

This clone was recorded a few times. This sequence joins TRBV11-3 and TRBJ2-7; no reliable D call. This CDR3 spans 12 amino acids. The germline V gene has CDR1 SGHNT and CDR2 YENEEA. The V end lost 1 base, the J end lost 3 bases, and 4 bases lay between the germline ends. The CDR3 DNA reads TGTGCCAGCAGCTTAGGACACTACGAGCAGTACTTC. Amino acids: CASSLGHYEQYF.

The J gene is TRBJ2-1, the V gene TRBV7-9; possibly TRBD1 for D (5 bases). Germline V gives CDR1 SEHNR, CDR2 FQNEAQ (reference sequence). Trimming stripped 1 base from V and 0 bases from J, with 10 bases between. This CDR3 has 16 residues. CDR3 protein: CASSLDQGSSYNEQFF. As DNA, the CDR3 is TGTGCCAGCAGCTTAGACCAGGGTAGCTCCTACAATGAGCAGTTCTTC.

This sequence joins TRBV24-1 and TRBJ1-5; tentatively, D is TRBD1 (5 bases). The CDR3 totals 12 residues. The germline V gene encodes CDR1 KGHDR and CDR2 SFDVKD. V was shortened by 0 bases and J by 12 bases, with 8 bases between the two germline ends. CDR3 protein: CATSDLTGLQHF. DNA of the CDR3: TGTGCCACCAGTGATTTGACAGGCCTCCAGCATTTT.

The genes are TRBV11-3 and TRBJ2-1; D unclear. Per the germline V gene, CDR1 is SGHNT and CDR2 is YENEEA. V dropped 0 bases and J dropped 8 bases, with 11 bases sitting between them. This CDR3 contains 14 residues. The chain's CDR3 is CASSLEGYSHEQFF. CDR3 DNA sequence: TGTGCCAGCAGCTTAGAGGGCTATTCGCATGAGCAGTTCTTC.

This clone was observed a single time. The rearrangement links TRBV5-1 to TRBJ2-2; TRBD1 matches at 9 bases. The CDR3 consists of 15 residues. Germline V gene lookup returns CDR1 SGHRS and CDR2 YFSETQ. The V and J ends lost 0 bases and 7 bases, in that order; junction bases with no gene match: 4. CDR3 loop: CASSLVGQGVGELFF. CDR3 coding DNA: TGCGCCAGCAGCTTGGTGGGACAGGGAGTCGGGGAGCTGTTTTTT.

The sample holds one count of this clone. The chain links TRBV13 to TRBJ2-5; possible D gene TRBD1, 5 bases. Germline loops: CDR1 PRHDT, CDR2 FYEKMQ (reference sequence). Trimming cost V 3 bases and J 7 bases, with 9 bases left between them. CDR3 length: 12 amino acids. DNA of the CDR3: TGTGCCAGCAGCTTCCTCACAGGGACCCAGTACTTC. As protein: CASSFLTGTQYF.

The chain joins TRBV6-5 to TRBJ2-2; D is ambiguous. The CDR3 loop spans 14 amino acids. Trimming took off 6 bases at V and 5 bases at J, with 13 bases between the two ends. The germline CDR1 and CDR2 sequences are MNHEY and SVGAGI. The CDR3 DNA follows: TGTGCCAGCAGCCCCTCCTGGCGGACCGGGGAGCTGTTTTTT. Its protein is CASSPSWRTGELFF.

The rearrangement joins TRBV30 to TRBJ1-5, with 8 bases that match TRBD1. CDR3 length: 13 amino acids. V was pared by 7 bases and J by 5 bases, with 7 bases of the junction left unmatched. Germline-derived CDR1 and CDR2 are GTSNPN and SVGIG (reference sequence). Here the CDR3 DNA reads TGTGCCTCTTCCGGGACAGGACATCAGCCCCAGCATTTT. Encoded protein: CASSGTGHQPQHF.

The genes are TRBV6-5 and TRBJ2-1, with a possible D match to TRBD1 (5 bases). CDR1 is MNHEY and CDR2 is SVGAGI in the germline V gene. V was pared by 4 bases and J by 4 bases, with 5 bases between. The CDR3 consists of 12 residues. CDR3 bases: TGTGCCAGCAGTTCAGGGTACAATGAGCAGTTCTTC. Protein: CASSSGYNEQFF.

The V gene is TRBV6-2 or TRBV6-3, the J gene TRBJ2-7; TRBD1 matches at 7 bases. Trimming took 0 bases from V and 6 from J; bases not matched to a gene: 5. CDR1 is MNHEY and CDR2 is SVGEGT in the germline V gene. This CDR3 comprises 14 residues. CDR3: CASSYSGQAGEQYF. For the CDR3, the DNA is TGTGCCAGCAGTTACTCCGGACAGGCGGGCGAGCAGTACTTC.

Details on this clone: The same CDR3 arises from other DNA sequences in this sample as well. The CDR3 protein is CASSLGRAYEQYF. DNA of the CDR3: TGCGCCAGCAGCTTGGGTCGGGCCTACGAGCAGTACTTC. The V call is TRBV5-1, the J call TRBJ2-7; no reliable D call. The CDR3 loop spans 13 amino acids. CDR1 and CDR2 from the germline V gene are SGHRS and YFSETQ. V gave up 0 bases and J gave up 2 bases, with 6 bases separating them.

The chain uses TRBV28 and TRBJ1-5; D may be TRBD1 (5 bases). The CDR3 has 16 amino acids. V lost 2 bases to trimming and J lost 3 bases, with 14 bases between them. Germline CDR1 reads MDHEN; CDR2 reads SYDVKM. For the CDR3, the DNA is TGTGCCAGCAGTTTAAGGAATTGGGGCGCCAATCAGCCCCAGCATTTT. Its translation: CASSLRNWGANQPQHF.

This chain joins TRBV2 and TRBJ2-1; D is possibly TRBD1 (7 bases). Trimming removed 8 bases from V and 8 bases from J, with 31 bases in between. Germline CDR1 is SNHLY and CDR2 is FYNNEI. The CDR3 extends over 18 amino acids. The CDR3 spells CASPRVRGRDHPGDEQFF. The CDR3, as DNA: TGTGCCAGCCCTCGTGTAAGGGGGCGGGACCACCCAGGCGATGAGCAGTTCTTC.

V gene TRBV27 combines with J gene TRBJ1-3, with 7 bases identical to TRBD1. Per the germline V gene, CDR1 is MNHEY and CDR2 is SMNVEV (reference sequence). With V trimmed by 4 bases and J by 3 bases, 3 bases remained unmatched. This CDR3 comprises 14 residues. The CDR3 bases are TGTGCCAGCAGTTACAGGGGAGGTGGAAACACCATATATTTT. Translation gives CASSYRGGGNTIYF.

The V gene is TRBV9, the J gene TRBJ1-5; D gene uncertain. Germline-derived CDR1 and CDR2 are SGDLS and YYNGEE. V was clipped by 3 bases and J by 1 base, with 11 bases between them. The CDR3 is 15 residues long. The DNA of the CDR3 is TGTGCCAGCAGCGCGTCGGGAACCAGCAATCAGCCCCAGCATTTT. It codes for CASSASGTSNQPQHF.

This clone was detected once. The chain combines TRBV5-5 with TRBJ2-5; 8 bases align to TRBD2. The germline V gene has CDR1 SGHKS and CDR2 YYEKEE (reference sequence). Trimming removed 4 bases from V and 4 bases from J; junction bases left unmatched: 12. The CDR3 totals 16 residues. CDR3 amino acids: CASSLVTGGPGETQYF. The CDR3 DNA reads TGTGCCAGCAGCCTCGTAACGGGAGGGCCGGGAGAGACCCAGTACTTC.

The chain has TRBV7-9 and TRBJ2-2, with D perhaps matching TRBD1 (5 bases). Trimming took off 3 bases at V and 9 bases at J, with 8 bases between the two ends. The CDR3 has 12 amino acids. Germline lookup yields CDR1 SEHNR and CDR2 FQNEAQ (reference sequence). As DNA, the CDR3 is TGTGCCAGCAGCTTCCAGGGAAGGGAGCTGTTTTTT. As protein: CASSFQGRELFF.

This clone was seen more than once but under ten times. The V and J genes are TRBV10-1 and TRBJ2-1; 8 nucleotides agree with TRBD1. V lost 3 bases and J lost 6; bases outside the gene matches: 10. Germline V CDR1 and CDR2: WNHNN, SYGVQD (reference sequence). The CDR3 totals 16 residues. In DNA form, the CDR3 reads TGCGCCAGCAGTGACTTCGGACAGGGAAGTATCAATGAGCAGTTCTTC. Encoded protein: CASSDFGQGSINEQFF.